This T cell receptor beta chain was sequenced during a study of T cell repertoires in cytomegalovirus infection. The germline V and J ends were trimmed by 3 bases and 7 bases, with 12 bases remaining between them. CDR1 and CDR2 from the germline V gene are SQVTM and ANQGSEA. The length of the CDR3 is 12 residues. TCRdb itself ran the reads through MiXCR, one entry per CDR3 protein. The table has 750,000 to 950,000 distinct CDR3 sequences, around 29% seen once. On this clonotype itself: The antigen is not known.

The receptor comes from a human donor in good health (CMV status not recorded). Some clones in this sample may be carry-over from other donors' samples. The J gene is TRBJ1-1, the V gene TRBV29-1, with TRBD1 as a possible D gene (5 bases). The sequences come from cultured CD8+ T cells from PBMCs, collected from culture after CMV antigen stimulation. CDR3 sequence (DNA): TGCAGCGTTGACCGAGGGGAGGGTGAAGCTTTCTTT. Translating it yields CSVDRGEGEAFF.